This T cell receptor (beta chain) stems from a study of T cell responses to AZD1222 COVID-19 vaccine. The CDR3 consists of 14 residues. Trimming took off 7 bases at V and 7 bases at J, with 20 bases between the two ends. Germline V gene data show CDR1 as SGHRS and CDR2 as YFSETQ. Regarding this clone: Its specificity is unknown.

Measured with immunoSEQ multiplex PCR; TCRdb has only the in-frame clones, and not every one. The data contain about 120,000 clones, about 85% of them singletons. Study observations and caveats: Reportedly, close to half of spike-specific TCRs are directed against unmutated variant regions. Females made up more of the donors, who were largely white British, and clonal diversity may have come out too low. Spike-specific TCRs gained breadth and depth after people received two AZD1222 doses. Distributed over spike, vaccine-associated CD4 TCRs predominated at 160-218 and 743-854.

The rearrangement links TRBV5-1 to TRBJ1-2; D is possibly TRBD1 (5 bases). The sequence derives from an adult who received the AZD1222 COVID-19 vaccine. The sequences come from peripheral blood, collected 28 days after the second AZD1222 dose. CDR3 nucleotide sequence: TGCGCCAGCGCCAAGGACACAACGAGGGGTGGCTACACCTTC. This sequence encodes CASAKDTTRGGYTF.